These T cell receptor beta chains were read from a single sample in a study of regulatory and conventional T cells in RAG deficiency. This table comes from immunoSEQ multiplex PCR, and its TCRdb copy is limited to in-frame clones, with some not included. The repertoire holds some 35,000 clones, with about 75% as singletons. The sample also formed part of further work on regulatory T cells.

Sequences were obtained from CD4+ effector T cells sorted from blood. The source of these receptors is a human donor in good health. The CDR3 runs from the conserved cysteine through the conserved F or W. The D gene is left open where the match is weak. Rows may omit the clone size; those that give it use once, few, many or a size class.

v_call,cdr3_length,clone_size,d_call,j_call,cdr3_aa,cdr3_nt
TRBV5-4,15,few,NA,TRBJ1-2,CASSLAVQENYGYTF,TGTGCCAGCAGCTTGGCGGTTCAGGAGAACTATGGCTACACCTTC
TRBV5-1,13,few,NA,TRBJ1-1,CASGHGVNTEAFF,TGCGCCAGCGGACACGGGGTGAACACTGAAGCTTTCTTT
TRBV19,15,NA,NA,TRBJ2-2,CASTITPGNTGELFF,TGTGCCAGTACCATAACCCCAGGGAACACCGGGGAGCTGTTTTTT
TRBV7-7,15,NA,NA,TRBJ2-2,CASSLGGRRTGELFF,TGTGCTAGCAGCTTAGGGGGAAGGAGAACCGGGGAGCTGTTTTTT
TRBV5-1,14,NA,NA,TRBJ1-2,CASSHNAGANGYTF,TGCGCCAGCAGCCATAACGCCGGGGCGAATGGCTACACCTTC
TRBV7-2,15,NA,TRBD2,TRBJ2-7,CASSLGSGGYYEQYF,TGTGCCAGCAGCTTGGGTAGCGGGGGATACTACGAGCAGTACTTC
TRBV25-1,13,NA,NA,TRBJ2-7,CASSEFRAHEQYF,TGTGCCAGCAGTGAATTTAGAGCCCACGAGCAGTACTTC
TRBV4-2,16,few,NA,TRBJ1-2,CASSQDSGRTNYGYTF,TGTGCCAGCAGCCAAGATTCAGGACGGACAAACTATGGCTACACCTTC
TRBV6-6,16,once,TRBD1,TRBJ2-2,CASSYPQGVGTGELFF,TGTGCCAGCAGTTATCCGCAGGGGGTCGGCACCGGGGAGCTGTTTTTT
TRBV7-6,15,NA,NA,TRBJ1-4,CASSLEAGAREKLFF,TGTGCCAGCAGCTTAGAAGCGGGGGCACGAGAAAAACTGTTTTTT
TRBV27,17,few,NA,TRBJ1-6,CASSLGVRGSYNSPLHF,TGTGCCAGCAGTCTTGGGGTTAGAGGCTCCTATAATTCACCCCTCCACTTT
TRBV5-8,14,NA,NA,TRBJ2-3,CASSLRLVADTQYF,TGTGCCAGCAGCTTGAGGTTGGTCGCAGATACGCAGTATTTT
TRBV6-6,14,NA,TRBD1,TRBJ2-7,CASGQAGGKYEQYF,TGTGCCAGCGGGCAGGCAGGGGGCAAGTACGAGCAGTACTTC
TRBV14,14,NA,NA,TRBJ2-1,CASDDLRGFSEQFF,TGTGCCTCCGATGATCTTAGGGGTTTCAGTGAGCAGTTCTTC
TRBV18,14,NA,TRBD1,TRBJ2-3,CASSPGDSTDTQYF,TGTGCCAGCTCACCGGGGGACAGTACAGATACGCAGTATTTT
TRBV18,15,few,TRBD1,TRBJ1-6,CASSPGQGSNSPLHF,TGTGCCAGCTCACCAGGACAGGGTAGCAATTCACCCCTCCACTTT
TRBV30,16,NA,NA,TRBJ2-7,CAWSYPGPIPGYEQYF,TGTGCCTGGAGTTACCCGGGACCCATCCCAGGGTACGAGCAGTACTTC
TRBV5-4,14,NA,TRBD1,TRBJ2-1,CASRAGGAYNEQFF,TGTGCCAGCAGGGCAGGGGGAGCCTACAATGAGCAGTTCTTC
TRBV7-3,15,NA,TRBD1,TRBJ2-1,CASSITGTEGNEQFF,TGTGCCAGCAGCATTACCGGGACAGAGGGCAATGAGCAGTTCTTC
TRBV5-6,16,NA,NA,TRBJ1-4,CASSLKYPLTDEKLFF,TGTGCCAGCAGCTTGAAGTATCCCCTAACTGATGAAAAACTGTTTTTT
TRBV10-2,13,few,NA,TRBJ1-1,CASSDTNKEEAFF,TGCGCCAGCAGCGACACCAACAAGGAGGAAGCTTTCTTT
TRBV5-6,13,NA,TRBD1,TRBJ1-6,CASSGRDRVPLHF,TGTGCCAGCAGCGGCCGGGACAGGGTTCCCCTCCACTTT
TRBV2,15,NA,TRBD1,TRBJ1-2,CASSEGGQGSLGYTF,TGTGCCAGCAGTGAAGGGGGACAGGGATCGCTCGGCTACACCTTC
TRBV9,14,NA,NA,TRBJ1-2,CASSVGVKDYGYTF,TGTGCCAGCAGCGTAGGAGTCAAGGACTATGGCTACACCTTC
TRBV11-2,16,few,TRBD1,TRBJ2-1,CASSGSGTGLNNEQFF,TGTGCCAGCAGCGGAAGCGGGACAGGGTTAAACAATGAGCAGTTCTTC
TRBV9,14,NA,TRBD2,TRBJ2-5,CASSPRSGAETQYF,TGTGCCAGCAGCCCCCGTAGCGGGGCAGAGACCCAGTACTTC
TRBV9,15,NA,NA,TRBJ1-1,CASSAIQGSNTEAFF,TGTGCCAGCAGCGCTATACAGGGATCGAACACTGAAGCTTTCTTT
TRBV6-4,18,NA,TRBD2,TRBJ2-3,CASSRGTSGGRSTDTQYF,TGTGCCAGCAGTCGCGGGACTAGCGGGGGGCGGAGCACAGATACGCAGTATTTT
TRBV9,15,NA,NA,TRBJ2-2,CASSKGPPNTGELFF,TGTGCCAGCAGCAAGGGACCGCCAAACACCGGGGAGCTGTTTTTT
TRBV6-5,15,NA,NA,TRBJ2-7,CASRGGRGNSYEQYF,TGTGCCAGCAGGGGCGGACGGGGAAACTCCTACGAGCAGTACTTC
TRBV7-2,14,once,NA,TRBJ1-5,CASSQGTDNQPQHF,TGTGCCAGCAGCCAAGGTACCGACAATCAGCCCCAGCATTTT
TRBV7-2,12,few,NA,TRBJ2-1,CASSSTSIEQFF,TGTGCCAGCAGCTCCACCAGTATTGAGCAGTTCTTC
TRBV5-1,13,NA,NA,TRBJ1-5,CASSLTPNQPQHF,TGCGCCAGCAGCTTGACCCCCAATCAGCCCCAGCATTTT
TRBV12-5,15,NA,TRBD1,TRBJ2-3,CASGQTGSSTDTQYF,TGTGCTAGTGGTCAGACAGGGTCTAGCACAGATACGCAGTATTTT
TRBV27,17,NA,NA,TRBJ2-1,CASSLSKGTSFYNEQFF,TGTGCCAGCAGTTTATCGAAAGGGACCTCCTTCTACAATGAGCAGTTCTTC
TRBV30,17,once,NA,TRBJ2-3,CAWSVLRTIPSTDTQYF,TGTGCCTGGAGTGTACTCCGGACTATTCCTTCCACAGATACGCAGTATTTT
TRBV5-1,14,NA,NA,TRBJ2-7,CASSPGRNSYEQYF,TGCGCCAGCAGCCCCGGACGGAACTCCTACGAGCAGTACTTC
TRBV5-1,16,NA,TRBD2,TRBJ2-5,CASSLVPSGGAETQYF,TGCGCCAGCAGCTTGGTGCCTAGCGGGGGGGCGGAGACCCAGTACTTC
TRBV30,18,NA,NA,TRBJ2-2,CAWSGRDTTYVNTGELFF,TGTGCCTGGAGTGGCCGGGACACGACCTATGTGAACACCGGGGAGCTGTTTTTT
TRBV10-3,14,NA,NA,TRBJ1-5,CAISDSGGNQPQHF,TGTGCCATCAGTGACTCCGGGGGCAATCAGCCCCAGCATTTT